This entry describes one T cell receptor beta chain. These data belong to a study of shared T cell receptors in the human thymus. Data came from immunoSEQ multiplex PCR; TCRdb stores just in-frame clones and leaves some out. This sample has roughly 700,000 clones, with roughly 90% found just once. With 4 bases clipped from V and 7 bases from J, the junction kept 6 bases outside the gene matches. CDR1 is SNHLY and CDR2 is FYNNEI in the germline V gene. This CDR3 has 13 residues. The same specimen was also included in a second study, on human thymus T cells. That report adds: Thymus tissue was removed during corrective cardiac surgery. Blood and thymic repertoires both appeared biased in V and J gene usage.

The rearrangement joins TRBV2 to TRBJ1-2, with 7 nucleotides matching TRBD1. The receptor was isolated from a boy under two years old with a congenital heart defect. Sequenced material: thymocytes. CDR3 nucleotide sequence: TGTGCCAGCAGTGTACAGGGGTTCGGTGGCTACACCTTC. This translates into CASSVQGFGGYTF.